The 20 T cell receptor beta chains below all came from one sample that was sequenced in a study of CD8 T cells in ankylosing spondylitis. TCRdb re-called the 5' RACE reads with MiXCR, one entry per CDR3 protein. The table shows 200,000 to 300,000 distinct CDR3 sequences, with 10% to 13% occurring only once. Material for sequencing was blood, either unsorted or a sorted T cell fraction (not recorded which). These receptors all come from a male donor with ankylosing spondylitis or in good health (not recorded which).

There are many counts of this clonotype. The chain employs TRBV21-1 and TRBJ1-2. TRBV21-1 is assigned pseudogene status. The CDR3 spans 16 residues. CDR3 in DNA: TGTGCCAGCAGCAAAGGGGAGGGAGGATCTAACTATGGCTACACCTTC. Its translation is CASSKGEGGSNYGYTF.

There are many counts of this clonotype. The genes are TRBV3-1 and TRBJ2-3; 7 positions match TRBD1. The junction had 8 bases not matched to a gene; V was cut back by 6 bases and J by 5 bases. The CDR3 has 14 residues. Germline V gives CDR1 LGHDT, CDR2 YNNKEL (reference sequence). The CDR3 protein is CASSHRGDGDTQYF. DNA of the CDR3: TGTGCCAGCAGTCACAGGGGCGATGGAGATACGCAGTATTTT.

Ten or more counts support this clonotype. The chain employs TRBV21-1 and TRBJ2-1; TRBD2, the table's D call, lacks a check against the DNA. TRBV21-1 is listed as a pseudogene. This CDR3 spans 17 amino acids. The CDR3 DNA is TGTGCCAGCAGCAAAGCGGGCAGGGCGAGCTCCTACAATGAGCAGTTCTTC. It translates to CASSKAGRASSYNEQFF.

There are a few counts of this clonotype. V is TRBV15 and J is TRBJ2-7; 9 positions match TRBD1. Germline V gene data show CDR1 as LNHNV and CDR2 as YYDKDF (reference sequence). V lost 3 bases, J lost 2 bases, and 11 bases stayed unmatched. The CDR3 sequence is 17 residues long. The CDR3 loop is CATSSTGTGSIAYEQYF. The CDR3 DNA sequence: TGTGCCACCAGCAGCACCGGGACAGGGTCAATAGCCTACGAGCAGTACTTC.

This clonotype was counted only a few times. The chain carries TRBV29-1 and TRBJ1-2, with 7 bases matching TRBD1. Germline loops: CDR1 SQVTM, CDR2 ANQGSEA. This CDR3 has 12 amino acids. V dropped 3 bases and J dropped 5; count of bases not matched to a gene: 3. In DNA form, the CDR3 reads TGCAGCGTTGAGGACAGGTATTATGGCTACACCTTC. This codes for CSVEDRYYGYTF.

This clonotype was seen ten or more times. The V call is TRBV19, the J call TRBJ2-1; 12 bases fit TRBD2. Germline-derived CDR1 and CDR2 are LNHDA and SQIVND (reference sequence). The length of the CDR3 is 16 residues. J lost 6 bases, V lost 1 base, and 4 bases had no gene match. CDR3 region: CASSIGLAGAVNEQFF. CDR3 nucleotides: TGTGCCAGTAGTATAGGACTAGCGGGGGCCGTCAATGAGCAGTTCTTC. Together with reference TRBV19 and TRBJ2-1, the CDR3 gives the full variable domain: DGGITQSPKYLFRKEGQNVTLSCEQNLNHDAMYWYRQDPGQGLRLIYYSQIVNDFQKGDIAEGYSVSREKKESFPLTVTSAQKNPTAFYLCASSIGLAGAVNEQFFGPGTRLTVL.

This clonotype was picked up many times. The rearrangement joins TRBV3-1 to TRBJ1-3, with no clear D. Trimming took 3 bases from V and 2 from J, leaving 17 bases between them. The CDR3 covers 17 residues. Germline V lookup: CDR1 LGHDT, CDR2 YNNKEL (reference sequence). CDR3 in DNA: TGTGCCAGCAGCCACCTTATTCTTCCTAGTGCTGGAAACACCATATATTTT. Translation: CASSHLILPSAGNTIYF.

This clonotype has ten or more counts. The chain joins TRBV3-1 to TRBJ1-3; D unclear. Between the trimmed V and J ends, which lost 4 bases and 0 bases, there was a span of 13 bases. Germline values: CDR1 LGHDT, CDR2 YNNKEL (reference sequence). This CDR3 has 16 residues. In DNA form, the CDR3 reads TGTGCCAGCAGCCCCCGAGGAGGGATCTCTGGAAACACCATATATTTT. This translates into CASSPRGGISGNTIYF.

This clonotype was observed a handful of times. This chain joins TRBV4-1 and TRBJ2-5; no clear D gene. The V end lost 4 bases, the J end lost 0 bases, and 9 bases lay between the germline ends. CDR3 length: 14 residues. Germline V lookup: CDR1 MGHRA, CDR2 YSYEKL. CDR3 in DNA: TGCGCCAGCAGCCTCAGTTCCAACCAAGAGACCCAGTACTTC. Translating it yields CASSLSSNQETQYF.

This clonotype was seen repeatedly, ten times or more. V usage is TRBV30 and J usage is TRBJ1-3, with TRBD1 identical over 9 bases. This CDR3 contains 14 residues. After removal of 3 bases from V and 2 bases from J, the junction contained 2 bases not matched to a gene. CDR1 is GTSNPN and CDR2 is SVGIG in the germline V gene (reference sequence). CDR3 in amino acids: CAWRGTGTGNTIYF. The CDR3 DNA sequence: TGTGCCTGGAGGGGGACAGGGACTGGAAACACCATATATTTT.

This clonotype was observed a handful of times. This rearrangement joins TRBV18 to TRBJ2-1; 7 bases fit TRBD1. The germline V gene has CDR1 KGHSH and CDR2 LQKENI. V trimming: 5 bases; J trimming: 5 bases; junction bases outside the gene matches: 12. The CDR3 loop spans 16 amino acids. In DNA form, the CDR3 reads TGTGCCAGCTCATTCATCTCAGGGGGTTATAACAATGAGCAGTTCTTC. Amino acids: CASSFISGGYNNEQFF.

This clonotype was seen only a few times. This rearrangement joins TRBV2 to TRBJ2-3; D might be TRBD1 (5 bases). From germline, CDR1 is SNHLY and CDR2 FYNNEI. V lost 1 base and J 5 bases, leaving 10 bases between the germline ends. The CDR3 has 14 amino acids. As DNA, the CDR3 is TGTGCCAGCAGTGAAGTGGGGCGTGAAGATACGCAGTATTTT. Translating gives CASSEVGREDTQYF.

The V call is TRBV30, the J call TRBJ2-3; D gene uncertain. V was pared by 0 bases and J by 1 base, with 5 bases between. Looked up from germline, CDR1 is GTSNPN and CDR2 is SVGIG (reference sequence). CDR3 length equals 13 residues. CDR3 coding DNA: TGTGCCTGGAGTGTGAAGGGCACAGATACGCAGTATTTT. Translated, it gives CAWSVKGTDTQYF.

The genes are TRBV4-1 and TRBJ1-2, with D perhaps TRBD1 (5 bases). The CDR3 consists of 16 residues. V was clipped by 0 bases and J by 1 base, with 12 bases between them. CDR1 and CDR2 (germline): MGHRA, YSYEKL. CDR3 sequence: CASSQEVTGVNYGYTF. In DNA, the CDR3 is TGCGCCAGCAGCCAAGAGGTAACGGGGGTTAACTATGGCTACACCTTC.

This clonotype came up a few times. The chain employs TRBV10-1 and TRBJ2-1; 10 nucleotides agree with TRBD2. This CDR3 has 15 residues. CDR1 and CDR2 (germline): WNHNN, SYGVQD (reference sequence). Germline trimming cut 2 bases from V and 9 bases from J; bases unmatched to any gene: 7. CDR3 residues: CASSETAGLASEQFF. The CDR3 DNA follows: TGCGCCAGCAGTGAGACTGCGGGACTAGCGTCTGAGCAGTTCTTC.

This clonotype was recorded at least ten times. The chain uses TRBV7-8 and TRBJ1-5; 7 bases align to TRBD1. V shed 1 base, J shed 7 bases, and the junction held 4 bases outside the gene matches. Germline values: CDR1 SGHVS, CDR2 FQNEAQ. The CDR3 is 14 residues long. CDR3 nucleotide sequence: TGTGCCAGCAGCTTAGACAGGGGAAGACAGCCCCAGCATTTT. It specifies CASSLDRGRQPQHF. The full variable domain, with the rest looked up from reference TRBV7-8 and TRBJ1-5, is GAGVSQSPRYKVAKRGQDVALRCDPISGHVSLFWYQQALGQGPEFLTYFQNEAQLDKSGLPSDRFFAERPEGSVSTLKIQRTQQEDSAVYLCASSLDRGRQPQHFGDGTRLSIL.

Of note for this clonotype: Possible read error: a much larger clone is one base away. The chain combines TRBV9 with TRBJ2-7; 9 bases fit TRBD2. The germline gives CDR1 SGDLS, CDR2 YYNGEE. V was pared by 1 base and J by 8 bases, with 10 bases of the junction left unmatched. The CDR3 consists of 15 residues. The CDR3 DNA follows: TGTGCCAGCAGCGTACTAGCGGGGAATTTGGGCAAGCAGTACTTC. It specifies CASSVLAGNLGKQYF.

This clonotype has a count of ten or more. The V gene is TRBV11-2, the J gene TRBJ2-2; no firm D call. V lost 0 bases, J lost 0 bases, and 2 bases lay in between. CDR3 length: 14 amino acids. CDR1 and CDR2 from the germline V gene are SGHAT and FQNNGV. The CDR3 nucleotides read TGTGCCAGCAGCTTAGAACCGAACACCGGGGAGCTGTTTTTT. This sequence encodes CASSLEPNTGELFF.

A few counts support this clonotype. The chain is built from TRBV29-1 and TRBJ2-1, with 11 positions matching TRBD1. The CDR3 contains 15 residues. Germline assignment: CDR1 SQVTM and CDR2 ANQGSEA. V lost 2 bases to trimming and J lost 6 bases; unmatched junction nucleotides: 6. The CDR3 nucleotides read TGCAGCGTTGAACTCGGGACAGGGGGTTCCAATGAGCAGTTCTTC. This translates into CSVELGTGGSNEQFF.

This clonotype was recorded at least ten times. V and J are TRBV4-1 and TRBJ2-1; 11 bases line up with TRBD2. Looked up from germline, CDR1 is MGHRA and CDR2 is YSYEKL. The V segment lost 0 bases and the J segment 2 bases; nucleotides outside the gene matches: 3. This CDR3 is built from 17 residues. The CDR3 is CASSQDLLAGAYNEQFF. The CDR3 DNA sequence: TGCGCCAGCAGCCAAGACCTACTAGCGGGGGCCTACAATGAGCAGTTCTTC.